This TCR beta chain stems from a study of T cells after yellow fever vaccination. Study details: SMART-Seq v4 Ultra Low Input handled preparation of low-cell-number fractions. Study-wide findings and caveats: There was a possibility that FACS-sorted repertoires contained abundant clonotypes contaminating from the bulk population. Subsequent to the booster, the majority of primary-vaccination clones reappeared (96% CD4, about 90% CD8).

This clonotype was detected a few times. Its antigen remains unidentified. Trimming cost V 0 bases and J 10 bases, with 11 bases left between them. The CDR3 consists of 14 residues. Germline V CDR1 and CDR2: SGDLS, YYNGEE. One entry per CDR3 protein results from TCRdb running MiXCR on the 5' RACE reads. The table has hundreds of thousands of distinct CDR3 sequences, roughly 17% seen once. The sequence was collected from a man between 18 and 35 years old who received the YFV17D yellow fever vaccine. Material: PBMCs, obtained around 5 days after the first yellow fever vaccination. V usage is TRBV9 and J usage is TRBJ1-6, with a possible D match to TRBD1 (5 bases). CDR3 sequence: CASSVEDIPSPLHF. DNA for the CDR3: TGTGCCAGCAGCGTAGAGGACATCCCCTCACCCCTCCACTTT.